These 7 T cell receptor beta chains were sequenced from one sample in a study of cytomegalovirus exposure and HLA in healthy donors. The PCR used 60 Vbeta and 13 Jbeta primers. The assay was immunoSEQ multiplex PCR, and TCRdb's table has in-frame clones only and misses some. This sample has 200,000 to 250,000 clones; about 85% occur once, and the top ten carry about 1.2%. The source material was PBMCs. Source of these receptors: a human donor in good health.

The chain joins TRBV7-2 to TRBJ1-4; D is possibly TRBD1 (6 bases). V lost 4 bases and J lost 6, with 12 bases in between. CDR3 length: 14 amino acids. Germline CDR1 SGHTA, CDR2 FQGNSA. Here the CDR3 DNA reads TGTGCCAGCAGCTCCACCCGACAGGATGAAAAACTGTTTTTT. Protein product: CASSSTRQDEKLFF.

There are a few counts of this clone. The CDR3 bases are TGTGCCAGCTTGCGGGGGCTGAACACTGAAGCTTTCTTT. Translated, it gives CASLRGLNTEAFF. This chain uses TRBV6-6 with TRBJ1-1, with D perhaps TRBD1 (6 bases). V was shortened by 8 bases and J by 0 bases, with 10 bases between the two germline ends. This CDR3 has 13 residues. Germline CDR1 and CDR2: MNHNY and SVGAGI (reference sequence).

The V and J genes are TRBV5-1 and TRBJ2-7, with TRBD2 as a possible D gene (6 bases). Trimming took 5 bases from V and 0 from J, leaving 9 bases between them. Germline assignment: CDR1 SGHRS and CDR2 YFSETQ. CDR3 length: 13 residues. The CDR3 DNA follows: TGCGCCAGCAGGGGGGGTTACTCCTACGAGCAGTACTTC. Protein sequence: CASRGGYSYEQYF.

The CDR3 coding sequence is TGTGCCAGCAGTGACGGGGGGACAGGGCACAATGAGCAGTTCTTC. It yields the protein CASSDGGTGHNEQFF. The rearrangement joins TRBV6-4 to TRBJ2-1, with TRBD1 identical over 9 bases. The germline gives CDR1 MRHNA, CDR2 SNTAGT. The length of the CDR3 is 15 residues. The J segment lost 5 bases and the V segment lost 2 bases, leaving 4 bases of the junction unmatched.

This clone has just one count. The chain has TRBV6-6 and TRBJ2-7, with TRBD1 identical over 10 bases. CDR1 is MNHNY, CDR2 SVGAGI, per germline (reference sequence). The V and J ends lost 6 bases and 7 bases, in that order; junction bases with no gene match: 3. This CDR3 spans 12 amino acids. The CDR3 here is CASRGGQGEQYF. The DNA for the CDR3 is TGTGCCAGCAGGGGGGGACAGGGGGAGCAGTACTTC.

This chain joins TRBV13 and TRBJ2-7; 9 bases fit TRBD1. The V gene's germline CDR1 is PRHDT and CDR2 FYEKMQ (reference sequence). V lost 5 bases, J lost 3 bases, and 8 bases stayed unmatched. The CDR3 loop spans 15 amino acids. As DNA, the CDR3 is TGTGCCAGCAGCCCCGCCGGGACAGGGTTCTACGAGCAGTACTTC. It specifies CASSPAGTGFYEQYF. Combining the CDR3 with reference TRBV13 and TRBJ2-7 gives the whole variable domain AAGVIQSPRHLIKEKRETATLKCYPIPRHDTVYWYQQGPGQDPQFLISFYEKMQSDKGSIPDRFSAQQFSDYHSELNMSSLELGDSALYFCASSPAGTGFYEQYFGPGTRLTVT.

The V and J genes are TRBV5-1 and TRBJ2-1, with 12 bases aligning to TRBD2. The CDR3 loop spans 16 amino acids. Germline CDR1 SGHRS, CDR2 YFSETQ. J lost 2 bases, V lost 1 base, and 1 base had no gene match. The CDR3 bases are TGCGCCAGCAGCTTGACTAGCGGGGGGACCTACAATGAGCAGTTCTTC. It specifies CASSLTSGGTYNEQFF.